Shown below are 29 T cell receptor beta chains from a single sample sequenced in a study of blood T cell repertoires in COVID-19. Sequencing used immunoSEQ multiplex PCR; TCRdb keeps in-frame clones, though not all of them. The profile shows about 200,000 clones, around four fifths of them singletons. Material for sequencing was peripheral blood. The origin of the receptors is a man in his fifties or sixties with COVID-19, enrolled during active disease.

V is TRBV7-6 and J is TRBJ1-1; 10 bases agree with TRBD1. The junction had 6 bases not matched to a gene; V was cut back by 5 bases and J by 0 bases. Germline CDR1 SGHVS, CDR2 FNYEAQ. This CDR3 is 16 amino acids long. CDR3 amino acids: CASSDMGTGVNTEAFF. The CDR3 DNA is TGTGCCAGCAGCGACATGGGGACAGGGGTGAACACTGAAGCTTTCTTT.

The genes are TRBV2 and TRBJ1-3; unclear D gene. The CDR3 consists of 15 residues. CDR1 is SNHLY and CDR2 is FYNNEI in the germline V gene. Trimming removed 6 bases at V and 2 bases at J, with 14 bases between. The CDR3: CASRDFLSAGNTIYF. CDR3 coding DNA: TGTGCCAGCAGGGACTTCCTCTCGGCTGGAAACACCATATATTTT.

The V gene is TRBV2, the J gene TRBJ2-2; no firm D call. CDR3 length equals 13 residues. Germline CDR1 SNHLY, CDR2 FYNNEI. V was cut by 2 bases and J by 7 bases, with 8 bases left in between. The CDR3 sequence: CASSEFGVGELFF. CDR3 bases: TGTGCCAGCAGTGAATTCGGAGTCGGGGAGCTGTTTTTT.

This chain uses TRBV6-5 with TRBJ1-1; 8 bases align to TRBD1. The V segment lost 2 bases and the J segment 4 bases; nucleotides outside the gene matches: 3. The CDR3 runs to 14 residues. Per the germline V gene, CDR1 is MNHEY and CDR2 is SVGAGI. The CDR3 sequence is CASSYGQGATEAFF. The CDR3 DNA follows: TGTGCCAGCAGTTACGGGCAGGGGGCCACTGAAGCTTTCTTT.

The chain uses TRBV2 and TRBJ2-2; 9 bases agree with TRBD2. Germline V CDR1 and CDR2: SNHLY, FYNNEI. This CDR3 has 15 amino acids. The V and J ends lost 6 bases and 4 bases, in that order; junction bases with no gene match: 6. The CDR3 protein is CASRRLAEITGELFF. The CDR3 DNA reads TGTGCCAGCAGGAGACTAGCGGAAATCACCGGGGAGCTGTTTTTT.

The chain employs TRBV28 and TRBJ1-2; TRBD1 might be the D (6 bases). This CDR3 is built from 13 residues. Germline CDR1 reads MDHEN; CDR2 reads SYDVKM. Trimming took off 5 bases at V and 4 bases at J, with 11 bases between the two ends. CDR3 in DNA: TGTGCCAGCAGTCCCATCAGGGGCTATGGCTACACCTTC. Translating gives CASSPIRGYGYTF.

In this sample, this clone turned up a few times. V is TRBV5-4 and J is TRBJ2-7; TRBD1 matches 9 bases. CDR3 length equals 14 residues. V was pared by 4 bases and J by 5 bases, with 7 bases of the junction left unmatched. Per germline, CDR1 SGHNT and CDR2 YYREEE (reference sequence). The CDR3 DNA is TGTGCCAGCAGCCACCCGGACAGGGGCCACGAGCAGTACTTC. It yields the protein CASSHPDRGHEQYF. The full variable domain, rest sourced from reference TRBV5-4 and TRBJ2-7, is ETGVTQSPTHLIKTRGQQVTLRCSSQSGHNTVSWYQQALGQGPQFIFQYYREEENGRGNFPPRFSGLQFPNYSSELNVNALELDDSALYLCASSHPDRGHEQYFGPGTRLTVT.

The rearrangement uses TRBV7-2 and TRBJ1-4; possibly TRBD1 for D (6 bases). Germline CDR1 SGHTA, CDR2 FQGNSA. This CDR3 contains 17 residues. V was trimmed by 5 bases and J by 8 bases, leaving 24 bases between them. The CDR3 DNA reads TGTGCCAGCAGCCTTAGGGGGGGACCCTCAAGAGAGGAAAAACTGTTTTTT. Translated: CASSLRGGPSREEKLFF.

This sequence joins TRBV10-3 and TRBJ2-7; TRBD1 matches at 11 bases. J gave up 12 bases and V 6 bases, and 13 bases lay outside the gene matches. Germline-derived CDR1 and CDR2 are ENHRY and SYGVKD. The CDR3 sequence is 14 residues long. CDR3 bases: TGTGCCATCAGGGGTCAGGGACAGGGGGTTCGTAGGTACTTC. This encodes CAIRGQGQGVRRYF.

This clone was observed a few times. This chain links TRBV25-1 with TRBJ1-1; perhaps TRBD1 as D (6 bases). This CDR3 has 14 residues. Between the trimmed V and J ends, which lost 2 bases and 5 bases, there was a span of 12 bases. Germline assignment: CDR1 MGHDK and CDR2 SYGVNS. The chain's CDR3 is CASSEPFQGTEAFF. In DNA, the CDR3 is TGTGCCAGCAGTGAACCCTTCCAGGGGACTGAAGCTTTCTTT.

The V gene is TRBV18, the J gene TRBJ1-4, with a tentative D call TRBD1 (6 bases). V lost 1 base, J lost 7 bases, and 7 bases lay in between. From germline, CDR1 is KGHSH and CDR2 LQKENI. The CDR3 extends over 13 amino acids. CDR3 amino acids: CASSPRTVEKLFF. CDR3 nucleotide sequence: TGTGCCAGCTCACCACGGACAGTTGAAAAACTGTTTTTT.

The gene calls are TRBV11-2 and TRBJ2-3, with D perhaps matching TRBD1 (6 bases). This CDR3 has 16 amino acids. Per the germline V gene, CDR1 is SGHAT and CDR2 is FQNNGV. V lost 3 bases, J lost 0 bases, and 13 bases lay in between. This chain's CDR3 is CASSFIHRASTDTQYF. As DNA, the CDR3 is TGTGCCAGCAGCTTTATTCACAGGGCTAGCACAGATACGCAGTATTTT.

CDR3 protein: CASSPGDGVSYEQYF. The CDR3 DNA reads TGCGCCAGCAGTCCTGGTGACGGAGTTTCCTACGAGCAGTACTTC. The chain recombines TRBV10-1 with TRBJ2-7; D not certain. Germline values: CDR1 WNHNN, CDR2 SYGVQD (reference sequence). The CDR3 runs to 15 residues. V lost 5 bases and J lost 1, with 15 bases in between.

V usage is TRBV7-9 and J usage is TRBJ1-2; no clear D. In germline, CDR1 is SEHNR, CDR2 FQNEAQ (reference sequence). There are 11 residues in the CDR3. V dropped 4 bases and J dropped 8 bases, with 8 bases sitting between them. This chain's CDR3 is CASSSTGGYTF. The CDR3 nucleotides read TGTGCCAGCAGCTCGACGGGAGGCTACACCTTC. The full variable domain, its missing parts supplied by reference TRBV7-9 and TRBJ1-2, is DTGVSQNPRHKITKRGQNVTFRCDPISEHNRLYWYRQTLGQGPEFLTYFQNEAQLEKSRLLSDRFSAERPKGSFSTLEIQRTEQGDSAMYLCASSSTGGYTFGSGTRLTVV.

The chain is built from TRBV29-1 and TRBJ1-5; 8 bases match TRBD1. With V trimmed by 7 bases and J by 3 bases, 11 bases remained unmatched. The CDR3 sequence is 15 residues long. CDR1 SQVTM and CDR2 ANQGSEA come from the germline V gene. The CDR3 DNA follows: TGCAGCGCCGCCTCCGGGACAGGCAACAATCAGCCCCAGCATTTT. Amino acids: CSAASGTGNNQPQHF.

V and J are TRBV11-2 and TRBJ1-4; D perhaps matches TRBD1 (5 bases). The CDR3 spans 15 residues. V lost 1 base and J lost 11, with 17 bases in between. The germline V gene encodes CDR1 SGHAT and CDR2 FQNNGV. CDR3 residues: CASSLVVQGKKKLFF. CDR3 DNA: TGTGCCAGCAGCTTAGTAGTCCAGGGTAAGAAGAAACTGTTTTTT.

The chain couples TRBV7-2 to TRBJ1-1, with D perhaps TRBD1 (6 bases). V was cut by 2 bases and J by 5 bases, with 12 bases left in between. Germline CDR1 SGHTA, CDR2 FQGNSA. The CDR3 is 14 residues long. Written as DNA, the CDR3 is TGTGCCAGCAGCTTATTCGACCAGGGGACTGAAGCTTTCTTT. This codes for CASSLFDQGTEAFF.

The chain combines TRBV5-1 with TRBJ1-1; 7 bases fit TRBD1. The length of the CDR3 is 13 residues. V was pared by 4 bases and J by 6 bases, with 6 bases of the junction left unmatched. Germline lookup yields CDR1 SGHRS and CDR2 YFSETQ. The CDR3 loop is CASSKTGEAEAFF. CDR3 nucleotide sequence: TGCGCCAGCAGCAAAACAGGGGAAGCTGAAGCTTTCTTT.

V and J are TRBV11-3 and TRBJ2-2; D may be TRBD1 (5 bases). Trimming pared 2 bases from V and 5 bases from J, leaving 21 bases between. The CDR3 contains 18 residues. CDR1 and CDR2 from the germline V gene are SGHNT and YENEEA. The DNA of the CDR3 is TGTGCCAGCAGCTTATGGGCAGGGATGGGGTCTGGTACCGGGGAGCTGTTTTTT. As protein: CASSLWAGMGSGTGELFF.

The chain couples TRBV5-4 to TRBJ1-4; 8 bases align to TRBD1. With V trimmed by 2 bases and J by 6 bases, 3 bases remained unmatched. The CDR3 runs to 14 residues. Looked up from germline, CDR1 is SGHNT and CDR2 is YYREEE (reference sequence). In DNA, the CDR3 is TGTGCCAGCAGCTTTGGACAGGGTGATGAAAAACTGTTTTTT. Translation gives CASSFGQGDEKLFF.

The rearrangement links TRBV12-3 or TRBV12-4 to TRBJ2-5; D unresolved. The length of the CDR3 is 11 residues. The V and J ends lost 4 bases and 7 bases respectively, with 7 bases between them. Written as DNA, the CDR3 is TGTGCCAGCAGTTCCTCGTGGACCCAGTACTTC. Translating gives CASSSSWTQYF.

The sample holds one count of this clone. This chain uses TRBV12-3 or TRBV12-4 with TRBJ1-5, with D perhaps TRBD1 (6 bases). Trimming took 5 bases from V and 7 from J, leaving 9 bases between them. The length of the CDR3 is 12 residues. In nucleotides, the CDR3 is TGTGCCAGCAGTGTTACAGGGCAGCCCCAGCATTTT. Translated: CASSVTGQPQHF.

This clone was recorded a few times. The chain couples TRBV27 to TRBJ1-6, with D maybe TRBD1 (5 bases). V lost 1 base, J lost 8 bases, and 12 bases lay in between. The CDR3 is 15 amino acids. Germline V gene data show CDR1 as MNHEY and CDR2 as SMNVEV (reference sequence). This CDR3 reads CASSLLAGGYSPLHF. The DNA for the CDR3 is TGTGCCAGCAGTTTATTGGCGGGGGGGTATTCACCCCTCCACTTT.

V is TRBV5-1 and J is TRBJ2-7; 8 bases align to TRBD2. This CDR3 contains 14 residues. The V gene end was trimmed by 3 bases and the J gene end by 6 bases; junction bases not matched to a gene: 8. Germline V CDR1 and CDR2: SGHRS, YFSETQ. The CDR3 loop reads CASSWSGSFGEQYF. The CDR3 DNA sequence: TGCGCCAGCAGCTGGAGCGGGAGTTTTGGCGAGCAGTACTTC.

The CDR3 loop reads CASVRGRSNIQYF. CDR3 bases: TGTGCCAGCGTCAGGGGGCGATCCAACATTCAGTACTTC. The chain joins TRBV2 to TRBJ2-4, with 8 bases lining up with TRBD1. V was pared by 8 bases and J by 7 bases, with 7 bases of the junction left unmatched. The germline gives CDR1 SNHLY, CDR2 FYNNEI. The CDR3 contains 13 residues.

This clone has a single count. The V call is TRBV5-1, the J call TRBJ1-3; 7 positions match TRBD1. This CDR3 region has 14 residues. With V trimmed by 4 bases and J by 2 bases, 3 bases remained unmatched. Germline V lookup: CDR1 SGHRS, CDR2 YFSETQ. CDR3 sequence reads: CASSPGTAGNTIYF. The CDR3 region has the DNA TGCGCCAGCAGCCCTGGGACAGCTGGAAACACCATATATTTT. Full variable domain (outside the CDR3, taken from reference TRBV5-1 and TRBJ1-3): KAGVTQTPRYLIKTRGQQVTLSCSPISGHRSVSWYQQTPGQGLQFLFEYFSETQRNKGNFPGRFSGRQFSNSRSEMNVSTLELGDSALYLCASSPGTAGNTIYFGEGSWLTVV.

The genes are TRBV6-5 and TRBJ2-3; TRBD1 might be the D (5 bases). Germline loops: CDR1 MNHEY, CDR2 SVGAGI. CDR3 length equals 14 residues. With 4 bases removed from V and 1 base from J, the gap between germline ends came to 9 bases. The CDR3 DNA reads as TGTGCCAGCAGTTTTTCGACAGGCACAGATACGCAGTATTTT. This codes for CASSFSTGTDTQYF.

CDR3 sequence: CASSLGQGAYNEQFF. In DNA, the CDR3 is TGTGCCAGCAGCTTAGGACAGGGGGCCTACAATGAGCAGTTCTTC. V gene TRBV7-9 combines with J gene TRBJ2-1, with TRBD1 matching 9 bases. V dropped 1 base and J dropped 2; count of bases not matched to a gene: 0. CDR1 is SEHNR, CDR2 FQNEAQ, per germline (reference sequence). The length of the CDR3 is 15 residues.

V usage is TRBV9 and J usage is TRBJ2-1; D gene ambiguous. Germline assignment: CDR1 SGDLS and CDR2 YYNGEE. V was trimmed by 4 bases and J by 9 bases, leaving 14 bases between them. The CDR3 consists of 13 residues. The CDR3 nucleotides read TGTGCCAGCAGCACGCGGAGACCTCCTGAGCAGTTCTTC. This gives the protein CASSTRRPPEQFF.